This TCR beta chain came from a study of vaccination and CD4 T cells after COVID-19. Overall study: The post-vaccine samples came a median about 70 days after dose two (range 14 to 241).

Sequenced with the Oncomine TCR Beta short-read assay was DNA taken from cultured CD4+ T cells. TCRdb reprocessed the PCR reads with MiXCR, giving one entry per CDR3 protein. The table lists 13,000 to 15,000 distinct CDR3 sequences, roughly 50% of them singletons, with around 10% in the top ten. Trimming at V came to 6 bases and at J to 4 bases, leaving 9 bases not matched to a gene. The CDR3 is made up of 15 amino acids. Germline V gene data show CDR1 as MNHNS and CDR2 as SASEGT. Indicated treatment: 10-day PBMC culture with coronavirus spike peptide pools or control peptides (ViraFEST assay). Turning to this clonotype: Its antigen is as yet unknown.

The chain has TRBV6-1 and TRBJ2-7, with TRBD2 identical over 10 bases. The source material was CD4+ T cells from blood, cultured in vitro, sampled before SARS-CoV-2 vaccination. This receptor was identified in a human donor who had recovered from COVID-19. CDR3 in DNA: TGTGCCAGCAGCCGCGCGCTAGCGGGAGTGTACGAGCAGTACTTC. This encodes CASSRALAGVYEQYF.